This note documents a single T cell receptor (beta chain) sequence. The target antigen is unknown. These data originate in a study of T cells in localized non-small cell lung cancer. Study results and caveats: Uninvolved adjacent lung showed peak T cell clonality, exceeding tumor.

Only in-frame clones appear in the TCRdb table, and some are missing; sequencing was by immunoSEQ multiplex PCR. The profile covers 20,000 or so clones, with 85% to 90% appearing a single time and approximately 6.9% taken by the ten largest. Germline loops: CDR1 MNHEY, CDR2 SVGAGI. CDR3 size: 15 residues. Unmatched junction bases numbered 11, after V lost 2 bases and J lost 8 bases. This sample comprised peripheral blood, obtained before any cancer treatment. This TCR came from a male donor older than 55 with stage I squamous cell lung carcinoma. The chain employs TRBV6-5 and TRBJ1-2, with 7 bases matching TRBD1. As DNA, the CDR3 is TGTGCCAGCAGTTACGACAGGGTCCCCACGGGAGGCTACACCTTC. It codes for CASSYDRVPTGGYTF.